This T cell receptor (beta chain) was sequenced in a study of beta chain features in type 1 diabetes listed by TCRdb under 2018. Regarding the study in general: Mean age, gender distribution, total cell number and subset yield were not different between patients and healthy donors. A total of some 100,000,000 sorted cells were examined across all samples, and a strong correlation was observed between cell number per subset and RNA yield. In the study, TCRB repertoires of sorted circulating CD4+ T cell subsets from recently diagnosed type 1 diabetes patients were compared with those of matched healthy donors. Regulatory and stem cell-like memory subsets were isolated from only 8 patients and 8 healthy donors, whereas naive and central memory subsets came from all 30 or so donors.

The investigation overall reported the following: Shorter templates might be favored by PCR, yet because patient and control samples were amplified and corrected together, any such skew would affect both groups equally. Sequencing cDNA rather than genomic DNA could over-represent highly expressing activated cells, although activation and CD3 levels did not differ between groups. Because the HLA sub-analyses included only small numbers of individuals, any influence of HLA type on TCRB rearrangement was left unresolved. A moderate but significant shortening of TCRB CDR3 length was observed in type 1 diabetes patients in all four CD4+ subsets. The naive, central memory and regulatory TCRB repertoires appeared to resemble one another more closely among patients than among healthy donors. Fewer insertions and more nucleotide deletions at VDJ recombination sites were observed in patients with type 1 diabetes, implying thymic rearrangement abnormalities.

All of the isolated RNA was reverse transcribed with the High Capacity cDNA Reverse Transcription Kit, so expressed TCRB transcripts were sequenced. Naive, central memory and regulatory T cell samples underwent deep immunoSEQ sequencing, averaging around 4 million total reads per sample. After sorted cells were lysed in RLT buffer, RNA was extracted with DNase-treated RNeasy Micro or Mini kits, with the choice depending on cell number. To prevent cross-contamination, every cell subset was processed on its own, while patient and healthy donor samples were processed together. The immunoSEQ multiplex PCR was used to amplify TCRB sequences from cDNA, generating 87-bp fragments that spanned the CDR3 region. The amplicons were sequenced using the Illumina HiSeq platform. Regarding the original processing steps: Synthetic template baselines were used to correct PCR bias computationally, reads within Hamming distance 2 were collapsed together, and singletons that could not be merged were discarded. Reads were aligned to IMGT to assign V, D and J genes, CDR3 length, and insertions or deletions at six rearrangement sites. Within each subset, clonotype counts were normalized to sorted cell number, and only after that were true diversity and Gini coefficients computed with the tcR R package. Repertoire sharing was quantified using the overlap coefficient calculated on TCRB nucleotide sequences. TCRdb obtained this table from immuneACCESS and retained in-frame rearrangements with V and J assigned. These tables miss some clones; where compared with another copy, unresolved V genes account for less than half of the shortfall, and the remainder is unexplained. V, J and clone size derive from that table, while D and trimming were established from the DNA sequence. The sample records about 240,000 clones, 27% of which are singletons. The top ten constitute roughly 4% of the sample.

V is pruned by 0 bases and J by 2 bases, leaving 6 bases of the junction without a gene match. Sequences GTSNPN (CDR1) and SVGIG (CDR2) are obtained from the germline V gene (reference sequence). Spanning cysteine to phenylalanine, the CDR3 consists of 16 amino acids. The read is trimmed to its CDR3 DNA, 48 bases read in frame from base 1. From each donor, a single peripheral blood sample of 100 to 150 mL on average was drawn into heparinised tubes. Using a panel that included CD45RO, CCR7, CD25, CD127, CD95 and CD27, naive, central memory, regulatory and stem cell-like memory CD4+ T cells were sorted on a BD FACSAria II. Purity was above 95% for every sorted population. PBMCs were separated immediately by Lymphoprep density gradient centrifugation and were stained directly, without being cultured. So that batch effects would be minimized, each experiment stained and sorted samples in pairs, pairing one healthy donor with one patient.

This clone was detected a few times. Its antigen is currently not known. Base qualities are not at hand, and no much larger clone is one base apart. The specimen was central memory CD4+ T cells from blood. The chain links TRBV30 with TRBJ2-3, and 9 junction bases match TRBD1. This TCR derives from a man aged 25-45 years in good health. The CDR3 region has the sequence CAWSVAGTGTTDTQYF. The DNA sequence follows: TGTGCCTGGAGTGTTGCCGGGACAGGGACCACAGATACGCAGTATTTT.